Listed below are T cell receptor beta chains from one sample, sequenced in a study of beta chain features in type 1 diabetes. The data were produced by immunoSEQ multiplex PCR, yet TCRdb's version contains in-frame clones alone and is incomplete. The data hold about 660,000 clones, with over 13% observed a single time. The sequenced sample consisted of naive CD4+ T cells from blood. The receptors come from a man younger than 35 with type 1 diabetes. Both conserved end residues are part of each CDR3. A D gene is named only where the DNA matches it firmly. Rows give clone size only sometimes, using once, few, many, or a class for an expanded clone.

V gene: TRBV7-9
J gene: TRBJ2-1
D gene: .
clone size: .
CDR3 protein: CASSLSTPYNEQFF
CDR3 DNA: TGTGCCAGCAGCTTGTCGACTCCCTACAATGAGCAGTTCTTC

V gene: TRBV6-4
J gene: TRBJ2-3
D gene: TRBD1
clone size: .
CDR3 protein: CASRQTGATDTQYF
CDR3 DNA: TGTGCCAGCAGGCAGACAGGGGCCACAGATACGCAGTATTTT

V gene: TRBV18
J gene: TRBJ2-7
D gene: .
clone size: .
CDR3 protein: CASSPSATSYEQYF
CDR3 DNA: TGTGCCAGCTCACCCTCAGCTACCTCCTACGAGCAGTACTTC

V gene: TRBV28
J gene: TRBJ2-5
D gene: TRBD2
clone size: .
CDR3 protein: CASSLGLAGARETQYF
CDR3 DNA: TGTGCCAGCAGTTTAGGGCTAGCGGGGGCCCGGGAGACCCAGTACTTC

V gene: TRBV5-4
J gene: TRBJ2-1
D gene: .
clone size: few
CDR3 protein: CASSLGAGDNEQFF
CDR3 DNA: TGTGCCAGCAGCTTGGGGGCGGGTGACAATGAGCAGTTCTTC

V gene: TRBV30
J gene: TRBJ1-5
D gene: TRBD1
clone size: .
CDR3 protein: CAWSLQGDQPQHF
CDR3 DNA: TGTGCCTGGAGTCTACAGGGGGACCAGCCCCAGCATTTT

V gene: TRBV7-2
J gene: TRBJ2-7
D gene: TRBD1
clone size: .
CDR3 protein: CASSLGRWDSNEQYF
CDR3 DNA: TGTGCCAGCAGCTTAGGGAGGTGGGACAGCAACGAGCAGTACTTC

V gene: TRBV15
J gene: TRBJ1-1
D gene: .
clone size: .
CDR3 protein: CATSREPAGSTEAFF
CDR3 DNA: TGTGCCACCAGCAGAGAACCCGCTGGGAGCACTGAAGCTTTCTTT

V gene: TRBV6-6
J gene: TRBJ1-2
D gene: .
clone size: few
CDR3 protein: CASRLMAGRPENGYTF
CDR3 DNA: TGTGCCAGCAGGCTGATGGCAGGGCGCCCCGAAAATGGCTACACCTTC

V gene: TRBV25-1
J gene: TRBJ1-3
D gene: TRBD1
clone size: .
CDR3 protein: CASGSGGTGNTIYF
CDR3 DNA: TGTGCCAGCGGCTCAGGGGGCACTGGAAACACCATATATTTT

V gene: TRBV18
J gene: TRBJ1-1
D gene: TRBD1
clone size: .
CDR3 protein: CASSPGTGRTEAFF
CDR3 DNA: TGTGCCAGCTCACCGGGGACAGGGAGGACTGAAGCTTTCTTT

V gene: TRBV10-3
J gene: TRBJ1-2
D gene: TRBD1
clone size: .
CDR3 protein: CAISESEGAYGYTF
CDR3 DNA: TGTGCCATCAGTGAAAGTGAGGGGGCGTATGGCTACACCTTC

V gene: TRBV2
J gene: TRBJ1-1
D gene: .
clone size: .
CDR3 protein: CASSSSGDTEAFF
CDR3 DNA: TGTGCCAGCAGCTCCAGTGGGGACACTGAAGCTTTCTTT

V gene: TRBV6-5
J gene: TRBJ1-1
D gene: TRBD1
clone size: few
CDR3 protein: CASSFWGQGNTEAFF
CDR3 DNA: TGTGCCAGCAGTTTCTGGGGACAGGGGAACACTGAAGCTTTCTTT

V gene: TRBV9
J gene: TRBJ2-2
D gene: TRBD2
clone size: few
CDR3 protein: CASSEQTSGATGELFF
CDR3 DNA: TGTGCCAGCAGCGAACAGACTAGCGGGGCCACCGGGGAGCTGTTTTTT

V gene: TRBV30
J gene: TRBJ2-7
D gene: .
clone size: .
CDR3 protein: CAWRTLMDYEQYF
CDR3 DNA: TGTGCCTGGAGGACCTTGATGGACTACGAGCAGTACTTC

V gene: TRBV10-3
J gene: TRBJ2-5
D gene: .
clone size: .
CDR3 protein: CAISENQETQYF
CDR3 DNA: TGTGCCATCAGTGAGAATCAAGAGACCCAGTACTTC

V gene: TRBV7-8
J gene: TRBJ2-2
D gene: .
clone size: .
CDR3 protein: CASSSMGNTGELFF
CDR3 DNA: TGTGCCAGCAGCTCCATGGGGAACACCGGGGAGCTGTTTTTT

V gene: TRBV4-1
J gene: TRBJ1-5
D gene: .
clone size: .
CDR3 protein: CASSQMGHRSNQPQHF
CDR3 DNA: TGCGCCAGCAGCCAAATGGGACACCGAAGCAATCAGCCCCAGCATTTT

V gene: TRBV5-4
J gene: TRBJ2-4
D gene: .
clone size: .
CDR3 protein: CASSTGTPIQYF
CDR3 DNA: TGTGCCAGCAGCACCGGGACACCTATTCAGTACTTC

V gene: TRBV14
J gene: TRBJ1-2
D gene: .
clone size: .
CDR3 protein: CASSQDLGRSYGYTF
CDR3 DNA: TGTGCCAGCAGCCAAGATCTTGGGAGGTCCTATGGCTACACCTTC

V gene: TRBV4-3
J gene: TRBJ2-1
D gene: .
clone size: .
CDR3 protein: CASSQPGYNEQFF
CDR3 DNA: TGCGCCAGCAGCCAGCCGGGGTACAATGAGCAGTTCTTC

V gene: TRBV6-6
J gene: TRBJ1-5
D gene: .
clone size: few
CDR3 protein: CASSYGRVSNQPQHF
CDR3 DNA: TGTGCCAGCAGTTACGGCAGGGTGAGCAATCAGCCCCAGCATTTT

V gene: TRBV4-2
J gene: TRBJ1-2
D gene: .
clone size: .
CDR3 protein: CASSHWVYGYTF
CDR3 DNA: TGTGCCAGCAGCCACTGGGTCTATGGCTACACCTTC

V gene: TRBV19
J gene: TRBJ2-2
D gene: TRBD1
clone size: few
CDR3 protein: CASRQGNTGELFF
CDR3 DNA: TGTGCCAGTCGACAGGGAAACACCGGGGAGCTGTTTTTT

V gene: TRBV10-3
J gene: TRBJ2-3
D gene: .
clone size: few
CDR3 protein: CAIRVQGSTDTQYF
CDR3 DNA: TGTGCCATCAGAGTACAGGGAAGTACAGATACGCAGTATTTT

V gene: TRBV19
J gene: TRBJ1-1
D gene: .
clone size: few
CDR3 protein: CASRDGNTEAFF
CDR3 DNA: TGTGCCAGTAGGGACGGGAACACTGAAGCTTTCTTT

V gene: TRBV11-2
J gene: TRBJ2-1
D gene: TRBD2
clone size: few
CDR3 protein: CASSPGTSGRFDEQFF
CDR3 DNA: TGTGCCAGCAGCCCCGGGACTAGCGGGAGATTCGATGAGCAGTTCTTC

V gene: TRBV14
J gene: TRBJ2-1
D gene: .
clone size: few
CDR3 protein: CASSQERRRNEQFF
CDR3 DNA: TGTGCCAGCAGCCAAGAACGGAGGCGGAATGAGCAGTTCTTC

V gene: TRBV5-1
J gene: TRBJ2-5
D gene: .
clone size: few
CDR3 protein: CASSLDAGRETQYF
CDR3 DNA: TGCGCCAGCAGCTTGGACGCGGGACGAGAGACCCAGTACTTC

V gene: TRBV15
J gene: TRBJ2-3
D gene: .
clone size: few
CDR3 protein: CATSRDSGSVLSDTQYF
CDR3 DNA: TGTGCCACCAGCAGAGATTCAGGCTCGGTTCTCTCAGATACGCAGTATTTT

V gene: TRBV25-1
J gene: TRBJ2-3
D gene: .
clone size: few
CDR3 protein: CASTSTDTQYF
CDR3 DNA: TGTGCCAGCACAAGCACAGATACGCAGTATTTT

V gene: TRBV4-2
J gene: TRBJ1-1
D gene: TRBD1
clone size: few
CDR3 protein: CASSQDAGGLTEAFF
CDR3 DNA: TGTGCCAGCAGCCAAGATGCAGGGGGGTTGACTGAAGCTTTCTTT

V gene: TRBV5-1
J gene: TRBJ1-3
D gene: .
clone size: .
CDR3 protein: CASSLQDRNTIYF
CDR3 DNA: TGCGCCAGCAGCCTACAGGACAGAAACACCATATATTTT

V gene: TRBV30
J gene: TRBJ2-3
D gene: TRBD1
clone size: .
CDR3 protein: CATTGADTQYF
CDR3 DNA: TGTGCCACTACAGGGGCAGATACGCAGTATTTT

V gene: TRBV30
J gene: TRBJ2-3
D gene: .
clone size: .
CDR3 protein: CARTGLATDTQYF
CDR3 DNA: TGTGCCCGGACGGGGCTAGCGACAGATACGCAGTATTTT